This T cell receptor beta chain was captured by sequencing in a study of lymphopenia after photon versus proton radiotherapy. Study-wide findings and caveats: Authors raise, but do not show, better survival with proton therapy. After the lymphocyte nadir, photon-treated repertoires showed oligoclonal expansion, especially of CD8+ Temra cells. Photon-treated patients lost naive T cells and TCR diversity; proton-treated stayed stable.

As concerns this clone: Its specificity is unknown.

The CDR3 length is 16 residues. V lost 0 bases, J lost 3 bases, and 4 bases stayed unmatched. Germline loops: CDR1 LGHNA, CDR2 YNFKEQ. Clones were read by immunoSEQ multiplex PCR, and TCRdb kept only the in-frame ones, dropping some. In the table there are approximately 160,000 clones, about nine tenths of which are singletons. Material: peripheral blood, obtained from a patient treated with photon-based radiotherapy. The source is a man in his forties or fifties with gastric cancer. The V call is TRBV4-2, the J call TRBJ2-3; 9 bases fit TRBD2. This chain's CDR3 is CASSQEASGKTDTQYF. CDR3 in DNA: TGTGCCAGCAGCCAAGAGGCTAGCGGGAAAACAGATACGCAGTATTTT.